Presented here are 27 T cell receptor beta chains from one specimen sequenced in a study of blood T cells in healthy people across ages. The use of a sample-barcoded 5' primer and a J-beta primer mix characterized a second PCR of 7 to 11 cycles. TCRdb reprocessed the 5' RACE reads via MiXCR and lists one record per CDR3 protein. The sample holds about 1.1 million distinct CDR3 sequences; 35% to 45% are singletons and the top ten take roughly 14%. The sequenced sample was blood. The receptors stem from a man aged 18-30 years in good health.

This clonotype was picked up a small number of times. V gene TRBV14 combines with J gene TRBJ1-2, with a tentative D call TRBD1 (5 bases). Looked up from germline, CDR1 is SGHDN and CDR2 is FVKESK. V was cut by 4 bases and J by 3 bases, with 18 bases left in between. There are 16 residues in the CDR3. The CDR3 loop is CASSPATGRADYGYTF. In nucleotides, the CDR3 is TGTGCCAGCAGCCCTGCAACAGGACGGGCTGACTATGGCTACACCTTC. Drawing the rest from reference TRBV14 and TRBJ1-2, the complete variable domain is EAGVTQFPSHSVIEKGQTVTLRCDPISGHDNLYWYRRVMGKEIKFLLHFVKESKQDESGMPNNRFLAERTGGTYSTLKVQPAELEDSGVYFCASSPATGRADYGYTFGSGTRLTVV.

This clonotype occurred many times. The genes are TRBV4-3 and TRBJ2-7, with 8 bases fitting TRBD1. CDR3 length: 15 residues. V was pared by 0 bases and J by 4 bases, with 5 bases of the junction left unmatched. Germline-derived CDR1 and CDR2 are LGHNA and YSLEER. In DNA form, the CDR3 reads TGCGCCAGCAGCCAAGAAGGTAACAGGGGGTACGAGCAGTACTTC. Translated, it gives CASSQEGNRGYEQYF.

In this sample, this clonotype turned up a few times. A much larger clonotype is one base distant, so this may be a read error. The chain employs TRBV6-6 and TRBJ1-5; no clear D. The CDR3 consists of 14 residues. Trimming stripped 5 bases from V and 5 bases from J, with 13 bases between. Germline assignment: CDR1 MNHNY and CDR2 SVGAGI (reference sequence). CDR3 loop: CASSDEDRYQPQHF. For the CDR3, the DNA is TGTGCCAGCAGTGACGAGGACCGTTATCAGCCCCAGCATTTT.

The chain has TRBV7-2 and TRBJ1-1; TRBD1 might be the D (6 bases). Germline V lookup: CDR1 SGHTA, CDR2 FQGNSA. The CDR3 sequence is 15 residues long. Deletions cut 4 bases from V and 0 bases from J, with 12 bases between. CDR3 amino acids: CASSSRDRLNTEAFF. The CDR3 nucleotides read TGTGCCAGCAGCTCACGCGACAGGCTGAACACTGAAGCTTTCTTT.

This clonotype was counted between two and nine times. The CDR3 protein is CASSLAVAKNIQYF. The CDR3 region has the DNA TGTGCCAGCAGCTTAGCCGTTGCCAAAAACATTCAGTACTTC. The chain employs TRBV7-2 and TRBJ2-4; no definite D call. This CDR3 contains 14 residues. The V and J ends lost 0 bases and 1 base respectively, with 4 bases between them. Germline lookup yields CDR1 SGHTA and CDR2 FQGNSA.

This chain links TRBV19 with TRBJ1-5; 7 bases fit TRBD1. The CDR3 length is 15 residues. Trimming at V came to 8 bases and at J to 3 bases, leaving 10 bases not matched to a gene. CDR1 LNHDA and CDR2 SQIVND come from the germline V gene (reference sequence). The CDR3 DNA reads TGTGCCAGTCGACTAGACAGGGTCAACAATCAGCCCCAGCATTTT. Protein: CASRLDRVNNQPQHF.

This clonotype was seen only a few times. This sequence joins TRBV9 and TRBJ2-5; 11 positions match TRBD2. Germline V gene data show CDR1 as SGDLS and CDR2 as YYNGEE. This CDR3 comprises 15 residues. Germline trimming cut 3 bases from V and 2 bases from J; bases unmatched to any gene: 3. The CDR3 sequence: CASSGGLAGQETQYF. DNA of the CDR3: TGTGCCAGCAGCGGAGGACTAGCGGGTCAAGAGACCCAGTACTTC. Based on the CDR3 plus reference TRBV9 and TRBJ2-5, the full variable domain is DSGVTQTPKHLITATGQRVTLRCSPRSGDLSVYWYQQSLDQGLQFLIQYYNGEERAKGNILERFSAQQFPDLHSELNLSSLELGDSALYFCASSGGLAGQETQYFGPGTRLLVL.

There are a few counts of this clonotype. The gene calls are TRBV9 and TRBJ2-3; D not certain. V lost 3 bases to trimming and J lost 5 bases, with 7 bases between them. Germline V gene lookup returns CDR1 SGDLS and CDR2 YYNGEE. There are 12 residues in the CDR3. The CDR3 DNA follows: TGTGCCAGCAGCGAGATACTAGATACGCAGTATTTT. Encoded protein: CASSEILDTQYF.

The chain is built from TRBV3-1 and TRBJ1-6; 7 positions match TRBD1. V shed 3 bases and J 7 bases; nucleotides not matched to a gene: 6. This CDR3 contains 15 residues. Germline lookup yields CDR1 LGHDT and CDR2 YNNKEL (reference sequence). CDR3: CASSQPGQLNSPLHF. CDR3 coding DNA: TGTGCCAGCAGCCAGCCGGGACAGTTAAATTCACCCCTCCACTTT.

Details on this clonotype: This may come from a read error, since a much larger clone is one base off. The CDR3 spells CASSRGRPTQYEQYF. As DNA, the CDR3 is TGTGCCAGCAGTCGGGGACGACCTACCCAATACGAGCAGTACTTC. The chain combines TRBV12-3 or TRBV12-4 with TRBJ2-7; D tentatively reads TRBD1 or TRBD2 (5 bases each). The CDR3 is 15 amino acids. Trimming shortened V by 5 bases and J by 4 bases, and 18 bases separated the two germline ends.

The genes are TRBV20-1 and TRBJ2-1; maybe TRBD1 (6 bases). The end of the DNA aligns better with TRBJ2-7, so the J call may be wrong. CDR3 length: 15 residues. In germline, CDR1 is DFQATT, CDR2 SNEGSKA (reference sequence). CDR3 in amino acids: CSATTGRDINNEQYF. CDR3 DNA: TGCAGTGCCACAACCGGCCGGGACATAAACAATGAGCAGTACTTC.

The table lists this clonotype with a few counts. V is TRBV21-1 and J is TRBJ2-6; the listed D gene, TRBD1, was not tested against the DNA. TRBV21-1 is classified as a pseudogene. This CDR3 has 15 amino acids. CDR3 region: CASSKTRAGANVLTF. The CDR3, as DNA: TGTGCCAGCAGCAAAACCAGGGCTGGGGCCAACGTCCTGACTTTC.

In its sample, this clonotype was seen a few times. The chain uses TRBV9 and TRBJ2-7; a possible D gene is TRBD1 (7 bases). The CDR3 sequence is 14 residues long. V was cut by 3 bases and J by 3 bases, with 13 bases left in between. Germline assignment: CDR1 SGDLS and CDR2 YYNGEE. The DNA of the CDR3 is TGTGCCAGCAGCGAGGCGGGACAGAGCTACGAGCAGTACTTC. Amino acid sequence: CASSEAGQSYEQYF.

V is TRBV6-2 or TRBV6-3 and J is TRBJ1-2; 9 bases fit TRBD1. The ends lost 2 bases at V and 0 bases at J; junction bases unmatched: 7. This CDR3 is built from 17 residues. The germline V gene encodes CDR1 MNHEY and CDR2 SVGEGT. The CDR3 sequence is CASSYRIQGATNYGYTF. CDR3 DNA sequence: TGTGCCAGCAGTTACCGCATACAGGGGGCGACTAACTATGGCTACACCTTC.

V is TRBV20-1 and J is TRBJ2-1, with D possibly being TRBD2 (6 bases). The CDR3 totals 13 residues. V gave up 5 bases and J gave up 6 bases, with 14 bases separating them. Germline loops: CDR1 DFQATT, CDR2 SNEGSKA (reference sequence). CDR3 sequence reads: CSAGRGTGNEQFF. The CDR3 nucleotides read TGCAGTGCTGGGCGGGGAACCGGCAATGAGCAGTTCTTC.

A word on this clonotype: A much larger clonotype is one base distant, so this may be a read error. This chain links TRBV5-6 with TRBJ2-3; D possibly corresponds to TRBD1 (7 bases). Germline lookup yields CDR1 SGHDT and CDR2 YYEEEE. The CDR3 has 15 amino acids. CDR3: CAGSLGGQYTDTQYF. The CDR3 DNA reads TGTGCCGGCAGCTTGGGGGGACAGTACACAGATACGCAGTATTTT.

The chain uses TRBV12-3 or TRBV12-4 and TRBJ1-2, with 9 bases aligning to TRBD1. V gave up 6 bases and J gave up 3 bases; unmatched junction bases: 8. The CDR3 consists of 15 residues. The CDR3 loop reads CASSLNRTGDYGYTF. CDR3 nucleotide sequence: TGTGCCAGCAGCTTAAACAGGACAGGGGACTATGGCTACACCTTC.

This clonotype was picked up a small number of times. J is TRBJ1-4 and V is TRBV7-8, with 9 bases aligning to TRBD1. CDR1 SGHVS and CDR2 FQNEAQ come from the germline V gene. The CDR3 length is 16 residues. V was clipped by 5 bases and J by 7 bases; unmatched bases: 11. The DNA for the CDR3 is TGTGCCAGCAGCCCACGTGTTGGGGACAGGGCTGAAAAACTGTTTTTT. Amino acid sequence: CASSPRVGDRAEKLFF. Filled out from reference TRBV7-8 and TRBJ1-4, the complete variable domain reads GAGVSQSPRYKVAKRGQDVALRCDPISGHVSLFWYQQALGQGPEFLTYFQNEAQLDKSGLPSDRFFAERPEGSVSTLKIQRTQQEDSAVYLCASSPRVGDRAEKLFFGSGTQLSVL.

The chain has TRBV29-1 and TRBJ1-1; D call uncertain. Germline V gene sequence: CDR1 SQVTM, CDR2 ANQGSEA. CDR3 length: 13 amino acids. Trimming pared 5 bases from V and 0 bases from J, leaving 10 bases between. The CDR3 coding sequence is TGCAGCGTTCATCAGCTTGTGAACACTGAAGCTTTCTTT. Translating gives CSVHQLVNTEAFF.

This clonotype was observed a handful of times. The J gene is TRBJ2-7, the V gene TRBV7-9; no reliable D call. This CDR3 has 14 residues. The ends were cut back, 0 bases at V and 2 bases at J, with 8 bases in the middle. The V gene's germline CDR1 is SEHNR and CDR2 FQNEAQ (reference sequence). For the CDR3, the DNA is TGTGCCAGCAGCTTAGCCGCCAGACCCTACGAGCAGTACTTC. The encoded protein is CASSLAARPYEQYF.

This clonotype was counted only a few times. The J gene is TRBJ1-5, the V gene TRBV5-1; tentatively, D is TRBD1 (6 bases). This CDR3 has 17 amino acids. Trimming took 0 bases from V and 0 from J, leaving 13 bases between them. Germline CDR1 is SGHRS and CDR2 is YFSETQ. CDR3: CASSLGTGTHSNQPQHF. The CDR3 DNA sequence: TGCGCCAGCAGCTTGGGCACCGGGACACATAGCAATCAGCCCCAGCATTTT.

This clonotype was counted between two and nine times. J is TRBJ1-2 and V is TRBV5-1, with D uncertain. The CDR3 totals 15 residues. CDR1 SGHRS and CDR2 YFSETQ come from the germline V gene. Deletions cut 0 bases from V and 7 bases from J, with 16 bases between. Here the CDR3 DNA reads TGCGCCAGCAGCTTGGAGACGCGGGGATGGGGTGGCTACACCTTC. This sequence encodes CASSLETRGWGGYTF.

This chain connects TRBV27 to TRBJ2-1; 11 nucleotides match TRBD1. With V trimmed by 6 bases and J by 3 bases, 10 bases remained unmatched. Germline assignment: CDR1 MNHEY and CDR2 SMNVEV (reference sequence). The CDR3 contains 17 residues. The CDR3 coding sequence is TGTGCCAGCAGCCGTTCCCCGGGACAGGGGGTCTACAATGAGCAGTTCTTC. It codes for CASSRSPGQGVYNEQFF.

The CDR3 DNA reads as TGCAGTGCTCTCGGACAGGACTCCTATAATTCACCCCTCCACTTT. Amino acid sequence: CSALGQDSYNSPLHF. The chain joins TRBV20-1 to TRBJ1-6; 7 bases fit TRBD1. The CDR3 is 15 residues long. Germline V gene data show CDR1 as DFQATT and CDR2 as SNEGSKA (reference sequence). V lost 5 bases to trimming and J lost 0 bases; unmatched junction nucleotides: 4.

The chain recombines TRBV12-3 or TRBV12-4 with TRBJ2-1, with D hard to call. The CDR3 extends over 12 amino acids. V was clipped by 4 bases and J by 13 bases, with 14 bases between them. DNA of the CDR3: TGTGCCAGCAGTTGGGGTATGGAGACCCAGTTCTTC. It is translated as CASSWGMETQFF.

This chain links TRBV18 with TRBJ2-5; D remains ambiguous. CDR3 length equals 14 residues. Trimming pared 2 bases from V and 5 bases from J, leaving 12 bases between. Germline V gives CDR1 KGHSH, CDR2 LQKENI. Here the CDR3 DNA reads TGTGCCAGCTCACCAACCCCAATCAATGAGACCCAGTACTTC. This gives the protein CASSPTPINETQYF.

In the case of this clonotype: A much larger clone differs from this one at a single base, so this may be a read error. This sequence joins TRBV7-2 and TRBJ1-1; D is possibly TRBD1 (6 bases). The CDR3 is 14 residues long. Germline-derived CDR1 and CDR2 are SGHTA and FQGNSA. CDR3 in DNA: TGTGCCAGCAGCTTAGATCGGGGGCGTACTGAAGTTTTCTTT. Protein sequence: CASSLDRGRTEVFF.